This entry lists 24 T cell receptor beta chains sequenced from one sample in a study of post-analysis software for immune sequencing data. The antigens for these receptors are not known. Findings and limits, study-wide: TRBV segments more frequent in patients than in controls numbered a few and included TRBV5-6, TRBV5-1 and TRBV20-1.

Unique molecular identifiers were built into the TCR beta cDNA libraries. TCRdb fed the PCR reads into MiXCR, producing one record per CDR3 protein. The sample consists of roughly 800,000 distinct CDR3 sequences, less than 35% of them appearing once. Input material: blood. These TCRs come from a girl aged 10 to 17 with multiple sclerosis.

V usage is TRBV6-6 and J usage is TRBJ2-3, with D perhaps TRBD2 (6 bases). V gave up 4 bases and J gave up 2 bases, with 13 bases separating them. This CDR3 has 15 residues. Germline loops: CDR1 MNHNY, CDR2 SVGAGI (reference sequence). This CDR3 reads CASSFRGSPTDTQYF. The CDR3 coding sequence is TGTGCCAGCAGTTTCCGGGGGTCACCCACAGATACGCAGTATTTT.

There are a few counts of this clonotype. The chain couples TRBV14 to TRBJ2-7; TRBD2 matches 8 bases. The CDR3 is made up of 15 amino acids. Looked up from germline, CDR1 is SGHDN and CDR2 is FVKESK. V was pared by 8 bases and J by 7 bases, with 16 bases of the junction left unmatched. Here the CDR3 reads CASRPGAGDLREQYF. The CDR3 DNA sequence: TGTGCCAGCCGACCGGGAGCGGGAGATCTTCGGGAGCAGTACTTC.

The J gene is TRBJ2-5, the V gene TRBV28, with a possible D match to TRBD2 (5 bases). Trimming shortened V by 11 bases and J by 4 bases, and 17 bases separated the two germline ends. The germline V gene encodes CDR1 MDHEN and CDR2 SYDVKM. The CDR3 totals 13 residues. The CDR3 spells CAAAEGVGETQYF. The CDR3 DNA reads TGTGCCGCTGCAGAGGGAGTAGGAGAGACCCAGTACTTC.

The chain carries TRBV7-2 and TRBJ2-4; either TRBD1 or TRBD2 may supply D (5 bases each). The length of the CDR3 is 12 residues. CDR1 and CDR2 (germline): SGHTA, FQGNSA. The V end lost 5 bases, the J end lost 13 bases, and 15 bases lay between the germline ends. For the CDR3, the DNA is TGTGCCAGCAGCGCCCCGGGACGGCAGCAGTACTTC. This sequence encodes CASSAPGRQQYF.

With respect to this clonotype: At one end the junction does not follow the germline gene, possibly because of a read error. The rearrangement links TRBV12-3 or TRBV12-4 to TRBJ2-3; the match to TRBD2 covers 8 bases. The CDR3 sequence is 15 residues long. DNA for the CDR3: TGTGCCAGCAGGGTGGGCGGGAGGCGCACAGATGCGCAGTATTTT. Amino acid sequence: CASRVGGRRTDAQYF.

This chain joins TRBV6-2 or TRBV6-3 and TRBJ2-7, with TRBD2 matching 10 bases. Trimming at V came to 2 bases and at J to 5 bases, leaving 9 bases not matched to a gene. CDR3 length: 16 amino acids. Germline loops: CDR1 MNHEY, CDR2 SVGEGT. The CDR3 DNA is TGTGCCAGCAGTTACAGACCTAGCGGGAGTAGAGACGAGCAGTACTTC. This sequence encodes CASSYRPSGSRDEQYF.

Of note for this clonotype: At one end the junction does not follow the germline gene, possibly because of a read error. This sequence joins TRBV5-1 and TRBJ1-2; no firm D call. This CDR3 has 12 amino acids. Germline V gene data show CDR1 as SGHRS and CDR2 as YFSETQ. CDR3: CVSSFDGGGYTF. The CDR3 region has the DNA TGCGTCAGCAGCTTTGACGGCGGTGGCTACACCTTC.

In nucleotides, the CDR3 is TGTGCCAGCAGCTTAGTTAAGGCAGGGGGCCTCTCTGGGGCCAACGTCCTGACTTTC. Its protein product is CASSLVKAGGLSGANVLTF. The chain employs TRBV7-2 and TRBJ2-6; 8 bases fit TRBD1. The trim removed 1 base at V and 0 bases at J, leaving 8 bases unmatched. CDR3 length: 19 amino acids. The V gene's germline CDR1 is SGHTA and CDR2 FQGNSA.

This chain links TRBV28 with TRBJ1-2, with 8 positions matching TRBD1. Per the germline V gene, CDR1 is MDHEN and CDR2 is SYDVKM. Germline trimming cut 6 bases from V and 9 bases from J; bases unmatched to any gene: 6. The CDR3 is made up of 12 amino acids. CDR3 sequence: CASRPDRVRYTF. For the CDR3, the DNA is TGTGCCAGCAGACCGGACAGGGTCCGCTACACCTTC.

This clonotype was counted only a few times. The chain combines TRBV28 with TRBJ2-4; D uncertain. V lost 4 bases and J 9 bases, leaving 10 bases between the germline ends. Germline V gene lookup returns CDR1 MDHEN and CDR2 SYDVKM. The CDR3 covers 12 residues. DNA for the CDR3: TGTGCCAGCAGTTCAGACGGACGCATTCAGTACTTC. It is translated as CASSSDGRIQYF.

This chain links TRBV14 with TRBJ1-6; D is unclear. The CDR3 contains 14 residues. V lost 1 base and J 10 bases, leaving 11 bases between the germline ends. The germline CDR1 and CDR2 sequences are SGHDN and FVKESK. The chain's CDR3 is CASSQGIGNSPLHF. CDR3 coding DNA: TGTGCCAGCAGCCAAGGTATCGGAAACTCACCCCTCCACTTT.

CDR3 sequence: CASSGSGREQYF. In nucleotides, the CDR3 is TGTGCCAGCAGCGGATCAGGGCGCGAGCAGTACTTC. The chain carries TRBV5-5 and TRBJ2-7; D is possibly TRBD1 (5 bases). The V gene's germline CDR1 is SGHKS and CDR2 YYEKEE (reference sequence). The CDR3 consists of 12 residues. The ends were cut back, 4 bases at V and 6 bases at J, with 11 bases in the middle.

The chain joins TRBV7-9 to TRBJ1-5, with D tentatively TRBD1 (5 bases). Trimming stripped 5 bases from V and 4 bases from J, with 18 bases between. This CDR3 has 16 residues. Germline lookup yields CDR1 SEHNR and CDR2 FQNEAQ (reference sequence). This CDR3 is CASSPLGVRSNQPQHF. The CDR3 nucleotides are TGTGCCAGCAGCCCACTGGGGGTCCGGAGTAATCAGCCCCAGCATTTT.

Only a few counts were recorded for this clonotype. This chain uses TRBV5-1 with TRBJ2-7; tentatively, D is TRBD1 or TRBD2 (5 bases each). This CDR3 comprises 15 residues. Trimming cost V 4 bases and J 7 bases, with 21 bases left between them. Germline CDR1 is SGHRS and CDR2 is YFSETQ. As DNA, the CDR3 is TGCGCCAGCAGCCCCGGGGACGCGTCCCCGGAAGAGCAGTACTTC. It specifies CASSPGDASPEEQYF.

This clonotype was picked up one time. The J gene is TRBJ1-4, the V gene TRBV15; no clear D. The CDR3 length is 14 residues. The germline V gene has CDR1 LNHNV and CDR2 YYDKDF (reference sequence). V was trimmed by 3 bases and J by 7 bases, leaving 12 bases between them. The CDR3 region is CATSSGGVGEKLFF. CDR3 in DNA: TGTGCCACCAGCAGCGGTGGGGTGGGTGAAAAACTGTTTTTT.

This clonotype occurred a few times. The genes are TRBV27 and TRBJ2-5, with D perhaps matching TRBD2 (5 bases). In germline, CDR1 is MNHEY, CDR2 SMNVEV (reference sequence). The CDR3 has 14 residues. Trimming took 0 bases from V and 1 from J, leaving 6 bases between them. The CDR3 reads CASSLSAGQETQYF. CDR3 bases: TGTGCCAGCAGTTTATCGGCGGGCCAAGAGACCCAGTACTTC.

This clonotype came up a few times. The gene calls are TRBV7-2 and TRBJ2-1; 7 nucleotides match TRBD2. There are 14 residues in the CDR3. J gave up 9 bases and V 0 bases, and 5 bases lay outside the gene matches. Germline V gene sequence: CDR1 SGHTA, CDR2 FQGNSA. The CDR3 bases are TGTGCCAGCAGCTTAGCAGCGGGGTCAGGTGAGCAGTTCTTC. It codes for CASSLAAGSGEQFF.

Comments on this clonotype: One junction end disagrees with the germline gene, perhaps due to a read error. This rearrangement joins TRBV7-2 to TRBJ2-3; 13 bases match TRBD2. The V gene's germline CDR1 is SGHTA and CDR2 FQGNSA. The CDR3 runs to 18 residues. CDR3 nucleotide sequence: TGTGCCTGCAGCCCGCCCCAGGGACTAGCGGGGCGCACAGATACGCAGTATTTT. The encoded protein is CACSPPQGLAGRTDTQYF.

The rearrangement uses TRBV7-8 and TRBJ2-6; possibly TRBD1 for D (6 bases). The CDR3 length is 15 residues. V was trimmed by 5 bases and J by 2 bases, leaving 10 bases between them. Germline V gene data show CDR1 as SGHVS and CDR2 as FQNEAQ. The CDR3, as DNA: TGTGCCAGCAGCCCGGACAGTACTGGGGCCAACGTCCTGACTTTC. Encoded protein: CASSPDSTGANVLTF.

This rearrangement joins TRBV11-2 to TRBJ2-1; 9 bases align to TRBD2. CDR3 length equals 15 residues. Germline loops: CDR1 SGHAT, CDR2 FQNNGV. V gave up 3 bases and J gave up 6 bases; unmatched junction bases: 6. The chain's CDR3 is CASSFSGSIPNEQFF. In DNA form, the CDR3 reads TGTGCCAGCAGCTTTAGCGGGAGCATCCCCAATGAGCAGTTCTTC.

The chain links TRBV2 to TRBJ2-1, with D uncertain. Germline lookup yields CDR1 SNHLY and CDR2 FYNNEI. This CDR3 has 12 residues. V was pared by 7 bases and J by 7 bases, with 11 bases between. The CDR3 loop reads CASTRTANEQFF. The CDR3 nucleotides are TGTGCCAGCACCCGAACCGCAAATGAGCAGTTCTTC.

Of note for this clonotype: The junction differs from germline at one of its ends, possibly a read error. The chain's CDR3 is CASSETGGVNTEAFF. Written as DNA, the CDR3 is TGTGCCAGCAGCGAGACAGGGGGCGTGAATACTGAAGCTTTCTTT. The chain uses TRBV7-2 and TRBJ1-1; 10 bases match TRBD1. This CDR3 has 15 residues. CDR1 is SGHTA and CDR2 is FQGNSA in the germline V gene.

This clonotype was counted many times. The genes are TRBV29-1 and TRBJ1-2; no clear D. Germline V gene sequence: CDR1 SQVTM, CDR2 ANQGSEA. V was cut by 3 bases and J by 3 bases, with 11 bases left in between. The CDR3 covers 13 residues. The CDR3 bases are TGCAGCGTTGAGCGAGTTAGAGACTATGGCTACACCTTC. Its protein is CSVERVRDYGYTF.

The CDR3: CASSQMGQTSSYEQYF. CDR3 bases: TGTGCCAGCAGCCAGATGGGACAGACTAGCTCCTACGAGCAGTACTTC. This chain joins TRBV3-1 and TRBJ2-7; the D gene is possibly TRBD1 (7 bases). The germline gives CDR1 LGHDT, CDR2 YNNKEL (reference sequence). Between the trimmed V and J ends, which lost 3 bases and 0 bases, there was a span of 15 bases. The CDR3 loop spans 16 amino acids.